The rows below give T cell receptor beta chains drawn from one sample of a study of HIV-infected children after antiretroviral therapy interruption. MiXCR was run by TCRdb on the 3' RACE reads, yielding one entry per CDR3 protein. The sample records approximately 89,000 distinct CDR3 sequences, less than 7% being singletons. This specimen consisted of CD45RA+ CD4+ T cells from PBMCs, pooled from several time points, obtained from a donor given antiretroviral therapy, either interrupted or continuous. These receptors all stem from a pool of human donors with HIV. CDR3s include the opening cysteine and the closing phenylalanine or tryptophan. The D gene is left open where the match is weak. The size entry is marked missing in some rows and otherwise reads once, few, many or a size class.

v_call d_call clone_size cdr3_aa
TRBV4-2 . . CASSLVHYGYTF
TRBV5-4 . many CASSVKTDGATEAFF
TRBV6-4 . many CASSDLTAGELFF
TRBV28 . few CASSRPGTDRSYNSPLHF
TRBV7-2 . many CASSLAERTAGNTIYF
TRBV19 . many CASSMSATNEKLFF
TRBV5-1 TRBD2 many CASSPGGLAGYTDTQYF
TRBV12-3/TRBV12-4 . many CASSLAPGTYGYTF
TRBV12-3/TRBV12-4 TRBD1 few CASSLTPTGGGEQYF
TRBV25-1 . many CASSDTGSSYEQYF
TRBV6-1 . many CASRNNRSKPQHF
TRBV25-1 . few CASSERGWGNQPQHF
TRBV7-2 . . CASSTGYSTGTQYF
TRBV20-1 TRBD1 few CSASFTGGAAQYF
TRBV29-1 . many CSGGTEAFF
TRBV27 . many CASSLYFRTEPNEQFF
TRBV5-1 TRBD2 many CASSMGSGGLDTGELFF
TRBV7-2 TRBD1 few CASRTRTGTGLYNEQFF
TRBV5-1 . many CASSLEQGGTGELFF
TRBV21-1 . many CASSKPQGESNSPLHF
TRBV18 . many CASSRLPGASYGYTF
TRBV5-1 TRBD2 many CASSPQGLAGSHEQYF
TRBV7-9 . many CASSYLGVYGYTF
TRBV5-5 . many CASSSSTSQYNEQFF
TRBV12-3/TRBV12-4 TRBD1 . CASIIDRGLGGYTF
TRBV30 . many CAWSHQETQYF
TRBV6-5 . . CASTIGGGGVYEQYF
TRBV20-1 TRBD2 many CSTYPGLAGVRYNEQFF
TRBV6-6 . many CASSYAGIGETQYF
TRBV3-1 . many CASSLYAYEQYF
TRBV27 . many CASSLSQGPYGYTF
TRBV27 TRBD1 . CASGRTGGSYEQYF
TRBV12-5 TRBD2 . CASAPPAGGLYNEQFF
TRBV5-6 . many CASSLVRAGLTNEKLFF
TRBV25-1 . many CASRPGDTMNTEAFF
TRBV12-5 . many CASGLWGLHEQYF
TRBV5-1 TRBD1 . CASSSHQGAIGTQYF
TRBV19 TRBD1 few CASSILFRGILNTGELFF
TRBV6-6 TRBD1 many CASTTMDRVSGYTF
TRBV12-3/TRBV12-4 TRBD2 . CASTPGGRAFRTGELFF
TRBV3-1 . . CASSQQGSEQYF
TRBV3-1 . few CASSPDWGYGYTF
TRBV3-1 . many CASSPYRDATEAFF
TRBV6-1 TRBD2 many CASSEPSGVYNEQFF
TRBV6-4 . . CASSQESGGYTF